Listed here is a single TCR beta chain. Its antigen remains unidentified. Assay: immunoSEQ multiplex PCR; the TCRdb copy retains only in-frame clones and omits some. The sample holds 150,000 to 180,000 clones, about nine tenths seen once. The V segment lost 4 bases and the J segment 5 bases; nucleotides outside the gene matches: 12. CDR1 SGHKS and CDR2 YYEKEE come from the germline V gene (reference sequence). The CDR3 covers 16 residues. The data were taken from a study of T cell responses to AZD1222 COVID-19 vaccine. Whole-study results and caveats: At baseline, seropositivity was found in only a handful of AZD1222 recipients.

This clonotype originated in an adult in good health. This sample comprised peripheral blood, obtained on day 0 of AZD1222 vaccination. The V gene is TRBV5-5, the J gene TRBJ1-1, with 9 bases fitting TRBD1. DNA of the CDR3: TGTGCCAGCAGCCCCAGACGGACAGGGGAGAGGACTGAAGCTTTCTTT. This gives the protein CASSPRRTGERTEAFF.